Listed below are T cell receptor beta chains from one sample, sequenced in a study of blood T cell repertoires in COVID-19. Sequencing was performed with immunoSEQ multiplex PCR; in TCRdb, only in-frame clones are kept and a portion is missing. The table lists a few hundred thousand clones, roughly nine tenths of them singletons. Sequencing used PBMCs or T cells enriched from blood (not recorded which). These receptors were taken from a human donor in a cohort exposed to, infected with or recovered from COVID-19 (not recorded which). The donor label of this sample is uncertain. Both conserved end residues are part of each CDR3. A D gene is named only where the DNA matches it firmly. Clone size, where shown, is once, few, many, or a class for clones that have expanded.

>NA|TRBD1|TRBJ1-2|TRBV5-4|15
CASSLGGQNNYGYTF
TGTGCCAGCAGCTTGGGGGGACAGAATAACTATGGCTACACCTTC
>NA|TRBD2|TRBJ2-1|TRBV11-3|16
CASSQTSGGSGDEQFF
TGTGCCAGCAGCCAGACTAGCGGGGGATCTGGCGATGAGCAGTTCTTC
>NA|NA|TRBJ1-5|TRBV7-9|12
CASSLSNQPQHF
TGTGCCAGCAGCTTGTCGAATCAGCCCCAGCATTTT
>NA|NA|TRBJ2-2|TRBV19|14
CASSDIEGSGELFF
TGTGCCAGTAGTGACATCGAAGGTTCCGGGGAGCTGTTTTTT
>NA|NA|TRBJ2-1|TRBV15|16
CATSRVPRGGGDEQFF
TGTGCCACCAGCAGAGTCCCTCGGGGCGGGGGCGATGAGCAGTTCTTC
>NA|NA|TRBJ2-5|TRBV21-1|16
CASSKRGGRLFETQYF
TGTGCCAGCAGCAAGCGGGGCGGGCGGCTCTTTGAGACCCAGTACTTC
>NA|TRBD1|TRBJ2-7|TRBV3-1/TRBV3-2|13
CASRDRGHYEQYF
TGTGCCAGCAGGGACAGGGGCCACTACGAGCAGTACTTC
>NA|NA|TRBJ2-1|TRBV9|13
CASSVATSYEQFF
TGTGCCAGCAGCGTAGCTACTAGCTATGAGCAGTTCTTC
>NA|TRBD2|TRBJ2-5|TRBV6-5|16
CASSYSLAGDQETQYF
TGTGCCAGCAGTTACTCACTAGCGGGGGACCAAGAGACCCAGTACTTC
>NA|TRBD1|TRBJ2-7|TRBV18|15
CASSPTGGRIYEQYF
TGTGCCAGCTCACCAACAGGGGGTCGGATCTACGAGCAGTACTTC
>NA|NA|TRBJ1-1|TRBV5-1|16
CASSLGLRGSNTEAFF
TGCGCCAGCAGCTTGGGGTTGAGGGGGAGCAACACTGAAGCTTTCTTT
>few|NA|TRBJ1-5|TRBV2|17
CASSEGRLLLSNQPQHF
TGTGCCAGCAGTGAGGGCAGGCTACTTTTGAGCAATCAGCCCCAGCATTTT
>NA|NA|TRBJ1-1|TRBV29-1|14
CSVEDRGRSTEAFF
TGCAGCGTTGAAGATCGAGGGAGAAGTACTGAAGCTTTCTTT
>NA|TRBD2|TRBJ2-1|TRBV5-4|13
CASGTSESNEQFF
TGTGCCAGCGGGACTAGCGAAAGCAATGAGCAGTTCTTC
>NA|NA|TRBJ1-2|TRBV3-1/TRBV3-2|17
CASSQYRTALGFYGYTF
TGTGCCAGCAGCCAATATCGGACAGCATTAGGCTTTTATGGCTACACCTTC
>NA|TRBD1|TRBJ1-5|TRBV18|16
CASSPPDRGGNQPQHF
TGTGCCAGCTCACCACCGGACAGGGGAGGGAATCAGCCCCAGCATTTT
>few|TRBD1|TRBJ1-6|TRBV2|12
CASIRDRNSLHF
TGTGCCAGCATCCGGGACAGAAATTCCCTCCACTTT
>NA|TRBD1|TRBJ1-6|TRBV27|15
CASSLTGTGNSPLHF
TGTGCCAGCAGTTTAACCGGGACAGGGAATTCACCCCTCCACTTT
>few|TRBD1|TRBJ2-7|TRBV2|15
CASTRPGTGESKQYF
TGTGCCAGCACCCGACCCGGGACAGGGGAGTCTAAGCAGTACTTC
>NA|TRBD2|TRBJ2-5|TRBV7-9|17
CASSSISLAGGPETQYF
TGTGCCAGCAGCTCCATATCCCTAGCGGGGGGGCCAGAGACCCAGTACTTC
>NA|NA|TRBJ1-2|TRBV6-5|14
CASSPSWSGDGYTF
TGTGCCAGCAGTCCGTCTTGGTCGGGGGATGGCTACACCTTC
>NA|TRBD1|TRBJ1-2|TRBV24-1|14
CATSPDRADYGYTF
TGTGCCACCAGTCCCGACAGGGCTGACTATGGCTACACCTTC
>NA|NA|TRBJ1-5|TRBV19|14
CASSAAGPNQPQHF
TGTGCCAGTAGTGCCGCAGGGCCCAATCAGCCCCAGCATTTT
>NA|TRBD1|TRBJ1-3|TRBV7-8|15
CASSTGFGRGDTIYF
TGTGCCAGCAGCACAGGGTTCGGCAGGGGGGACACCATATATTTT
>NA|NA|TRBJ2-5|TRBV9|14
CASSVVETPETQYF
TGTGCCAGCAGCGTAGTAGAAACCCCGGAGACCCAGTACTTC
>NA|TRBD1|TRBJ1-2|TRBV7-9|13
CASSLDRGPGYTF
TGTGCCAGCAGCTTAGACAGGGGGCCGGGCTACACCTTC
>NA|TRBD1|TRBJ1-4|TRBV2|14
CASSRQGVKEKLFF
TGTGCCAGCAGTCGACAGGGAGTGAAGGAAAAACTGTTTTTT
>NA|TRBD1|TRBJ2-7|TRBV27|15
CASRTPRDSSYEQYF
TGTGCCAGCAGAACCCCCCGGGACAGTTCCTACGAGCAGTACTTC
>once|NA|TRBJ2-7|TRBV7-2|14
CASSSIWESYEQYF
TGTGCCAGCAGCTCCATCTGGGAGTCCTACGAGCAGTACTTC
>NA|NA|TRBJ2-3|TRBV28|16
CASSSFQGLGTDTQYF
TGTGCCAGCAGTTCGTTTCAGGGGCTTGGCACAGATACGCAGTATTTT
>NA|NA|TRBJ1-5|TRBV7-9|14
CASSLAGGAQPQHF
TGTGCCAGCAGCTTAGCGGGGGGTGCTCAGCCCCAGCATTTT
>NA|NA|TRBJ1-2|TRBV14|17
CASSQDGGDRLDYGYTF
TGTGCCAGCAGCCAAGATGGGGGAGACAGGCTGGATTATGGCTACACCTTC
>NA|TRBD1|TRBJ2-4|TRBV5-4|17
CASSPPGTGIAKNIQYF
TGTGCCAGCAGCCCCCCCGGGACAGGGATAGCCAAAAACATTCAGTACTTC
>NA|TRBD2|TRBJ2-4|TRBV19|17
CASREKLAGGLADIQYF
TGTGCCAGCCGAGAGAAACTAGCGGGGGGCCTCGCGGACATTCAGTACTTC
>once|NA|TRBJ1-1|TRBV24-1|15
CATSDSGAGVPEAFF
TGTGCCACCAGTGATTCTGGGGCAGGGGTCCCTGAAGCTTTCTTT
>NA|NA|TRBJ2-2|TRBV19|16
CASTMDIAVNTGELFF
TGTGCCAGTACGATGGACATAGCGGTGAACACCGGGGAGCTGTTTTTT
>NA|NA|TRBJ1-1|TRBV29-1|12
CSGGGANTEAFF
TGCAGCGGGGGCGGAGCGAACACTGAAGCTTTCTTT
>once|NA|TRBJ1-1|TRBV9|16
CASSAWGDGMNTEAFF
TGTGCCAGCAGCGCGTGGGGGGACGGCATGAACACTGAAGCTTTCTTT
>NA|NA|TRBJ1-2|TRBV27|13
CASSLGGRSDYTF
TGTGCCAGCAGTTTAGGAGGGAGGAGTGACTACACCTTC
>once|NA|TRBJ1-1|TRBV7-9|13
CASSLGRNTEAFF
TGTGCCAGCAGCTTAGGGAGGAACACTGAAGCTTTCTTT
>NA|NA|TRBJ2-5|TRBV10-3|13
CAISEPYQETQYF
TGTGCCATCAGTGAGCCCTACCAAGAGACCCAGTACTTC
>NA|TRBD2|TRBJ2-5|TRBV3-1/TRBV3-2|13
CAAGTGRSETQYF
TGTGCCGCAGGGACCGGGAGGTCTGAGACCCAGTACTTC
>NA|NA|TRBJ2-5|TRBV28|16
CASSPAEWGHQETQYF
TGTGCCAGCAGCCCCGCCGAGTGGGGCCATCAAGAGACCCAGTACTTC
>NA|TRBD1|TRBJ2-5|TRBV19|15
CASSIGTGGQETQYF
TGTGCCAGTAGTATTGGGACAGGGGGCCAGGAGACCCAGTACTTC